The clone carrying this T cell receptor (beta chain) was recorded only once. This sample was taken from a study of PD-L1 blockade in urothelial cancer. Study-level background: Blood analysis occurred 3 weeks (second dose) and 6 weeks after treatment start. A median approximately 140,000 T cells were found in blood samples.

Each patient gave between 1 and 8 samples, pretreatment and on-treatment. The CDR3 contains 18 residues. Germline loops: CDR1 LNHNV, CDR2 YYDKDF (reference sequence). J gave up 4 bases and V 0 bases, and 11 bases lay outside the gene matches. TCRdb's copy holds only in-frame clones and misses some; the assay was immunoSEQ multiplex PCR. The data contain tens of thousands of clones, 87% of them singletons. The V and J genes are TRBV15 and TRBJ2-5; 10 bases agree with TRBD2. The receptor was derived from a man aged 55-75 years with urothelial cancer. The sequencing here drew on PBMCs, taken around atezolizumab (anti-PD-L1) treatment. CDR3 loop: CATSRERAGGPQGETQYF. The CDR3 nucleotides read TGTGCCACCAGCAGAGAACGAGCGGGGGGGCCCCAGGGAGAGACCCAGTACTTC.